The subject of this entry is one TCR beta chain. Its matching antigen is unknown. Only in-frame clones appear in the TCRdb table, and some are missing; sequencing was by immunoSEQ multiplex PCR. The sample carries over 90,000 clones, roughly nine tenths recorded once. Trimming left V 6 bases short and J 0 bases short, with 18 bases between. Germline loops: CDR1 LNHDA, CDR2 SQIVND (reference sequence). The CDR3 extends over 17 amino acids. This entry belongs to a study of T cell responses to AZD1222 COVID-19 vaccine. General study findings and limits: A reported finding is that nearly half of spike-specific TCRs target unmutated variant regions. Distributed over spike, vaccine-associated CD4 TCRs predominated at 160-218 and 743-854.

The chain is built from TRBV19 and TRBJ1-5; D unresolved. The receptor was isolated from an adult in good health. Sample: peripheral blood, taken on day 0 of AZD1222 vaccination. The CDR3 region is CASSPGNRSHSNQPQHF. Written as DNA, the CDR3 is TGTGCCAGTAGCCCCGGGAACAGATCCCATAGCAATCAGCCCCAGCATTTT.